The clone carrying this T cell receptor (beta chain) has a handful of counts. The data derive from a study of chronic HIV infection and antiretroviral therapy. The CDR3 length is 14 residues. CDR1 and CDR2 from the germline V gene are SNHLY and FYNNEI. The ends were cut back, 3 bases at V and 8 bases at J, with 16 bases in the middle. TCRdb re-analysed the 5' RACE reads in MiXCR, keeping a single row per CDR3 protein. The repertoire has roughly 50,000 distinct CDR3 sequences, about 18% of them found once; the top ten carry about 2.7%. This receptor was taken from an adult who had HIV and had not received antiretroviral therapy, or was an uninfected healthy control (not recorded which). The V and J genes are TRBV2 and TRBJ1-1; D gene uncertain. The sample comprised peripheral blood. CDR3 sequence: CASSEVPRKAEAFF. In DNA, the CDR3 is TGTGCCAGCAGTGAGGTGCCCCGTAAGGCCGAAGCTTTCTTT. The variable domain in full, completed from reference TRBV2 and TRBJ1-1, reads EPEVTQTPSHQVTQMGQEVILRCVPISNHLYFYWYRQILGQKVEFLVSFYNNEISEKSEIFDDQFSVERPDGSNFTLKIRSTKLEDSAMYFCASSEVPRKAEAFFGQGTRLTVV.